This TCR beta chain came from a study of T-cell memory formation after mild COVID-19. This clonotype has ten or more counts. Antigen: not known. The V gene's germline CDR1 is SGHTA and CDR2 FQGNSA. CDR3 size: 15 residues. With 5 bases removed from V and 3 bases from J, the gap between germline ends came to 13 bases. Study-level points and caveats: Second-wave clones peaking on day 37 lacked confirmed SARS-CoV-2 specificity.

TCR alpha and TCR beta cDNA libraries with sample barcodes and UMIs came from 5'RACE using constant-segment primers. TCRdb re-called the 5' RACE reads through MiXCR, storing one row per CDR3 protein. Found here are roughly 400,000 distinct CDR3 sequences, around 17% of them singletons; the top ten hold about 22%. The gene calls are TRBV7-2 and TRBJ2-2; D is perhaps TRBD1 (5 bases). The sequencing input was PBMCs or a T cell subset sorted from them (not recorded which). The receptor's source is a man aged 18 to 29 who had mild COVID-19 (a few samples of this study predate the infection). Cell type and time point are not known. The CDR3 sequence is CASSDRQTDTGELFF. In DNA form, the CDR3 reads TGTGCCAGCAGCGACCGCCAGACAGACACCGGGGAGCTGTTTTTT.